These 13 T cell receptor beta chains were sequenced from one sample in a study of blood T cell repertoires in COVID-19. Assay: immunoSEQ multiplex PCR; the TCRdb copy retains only in-frame clones and omits some. The repertoire holds approximately 75,000 clones, with 80% to 90% as singletons. Sequenced sample: peripheral blood. These receptors all come from a woman aged 50 to 65 with acute or convalescent COVID-19.

This rearrangement joins TRBV2 to TRBJ2-5; 7 nucleotides agree with TRBD2. Trimming cost V 4 bases and J 4 bases; bases outside gene matches: 3. Looked up from germline, CDR1 is SNHLY and CDR2 is FYNNEI. CDR3 length: 13 residues. This CDR3 reads CASSVLAGETQYF. The CDR3 DNA reads as TGTGCCAGCAGTGTCTTAGCGGGAGAGACCCAGTACTTC.

V usage is TRBV28 and J usage is TRBJ1-5; tentatively, D is TRBD1 (5 bases). Germline V gives CDR1 MDHEN, CDR2 SYDVKM. With 2 bases removed from V and 6 bases from J, the gap between germline ends came to 14 bases. The CDR3 sequence is 15 residues long. The CDR3 reads CASSLGRKGAQPQHF. The CDR3 region has the DNA TGTGCCAGCAGTTTAGGGCGGAAAGGGGCTCAGCCCCAGCATTTT.

The CDR3 region is CASSLGRGGDEQYF. The CDR3 DNA sequence: TGTGCCAGCAGCCTAGGGAGGGGTGGCGACGAGCAGTACTTC. The rearrangement links TRBV4-2 to TRBJ2-7; 7 nucleotides line up with TRBD2. The CDR3 spans 14 residues. Germline V gene sequence: CDR1 LGHNA, CDR2 YNFKEQ. J lost 5 bases, V lost 4 bases, and 8 bases had no gene match.

The chain has TRBV6-5 and TRBJ2-7; 8 bases fit TRBD1. V lost 6 bases, J lost 3 bases, and 4 bases stayed unmatched. This CDR3 is 13 amino acids long. CDR1 is MNHEY and CDR2 is SVGAGI in the germline V gene. The CDR3: CASRGDRLYEQYF. For the CDR3, the DNA is TGTGCCAGCAGGGGGGACAGGCTCTACGAGCAGTACTTC.

The genes are TRBV7-8 and TRBJ2-7, with TRBD2 matching 12 bases. Germline values: CDR1 SGHVS, CDR2 FQNEAQ. CDR3 length equals 18 residues. Trimming at V came to 1 base and at J to 0 bases, leaving 7 bases not matched to a gene. The CDR3 region is CASSLGLAGGSFSYEQYF. In DNA, the CDR3 is TGTGCCAGCAGCTTAGGGCTAGCGGGGGGGTCCTTCTCCTACGAGCAGTACTTC.

The CDR3 sequence is CARRFPPGDEIRGCEQYF. In DNA form, the CDR3 reads TGTGCCAGAAGGTTCCCCCCGGGGGACGAAATTAGGGGCTGCGAGCAGTACTTC. The V and J genes are TRBV5-3 and TRBJ2-7; weak D call: TRBD2 (6 bases). TRBV5-3 has ORF status, its function being uncertain. The CDR3 loop spans 18 amino acids. Trimming cost V 5 bases and J 6 bases, with 30 bases left between them.

This chain joins TRBV28 and TRBJ1-6; 7 bases match TRBD1. The CDR3 covers 14 residues. V shed 4 bases, J shed 6 bases, and the junction held 3 bases outside the gene matches. Per the germline V gene, CDR1 is MDHEN and CDR2 is SYDVKM. The DNA for the CDR3 is TGTGCCAGCAGTTCACGACAGGGTAATTCACCCCTCCACTTT. Translated, it gives CASSSRQGNSPLHF. The variable domain in full, completed from reference TRBV28 and TRBJ1-6, reads DVKVTQSSRYLVKRTGEKVFLECVQDMDHENMFWYRQDPGLGLRLIYFSYDVKMKEKGDIPEGYSVSREKKERFSLILESASTNQTSMYLCASSSRQGNSPLHFGNGTRLTVT.

The chain uses TRBV4-3 and TRBJ1-1, with 8 bases aligning to TRBD1. CDR1 is LGHNA and CDR2 is YSLEER in the germline V gene. Trimming cost V 1 base and J 5 bases; bases outside gene matches: 6. The CDR3 has 15 amino acids. In DNA form, the CDR3 reads TGCGCCAGCAGCCAAGCAGGGGGCGCGAGGACTGAAGCTTTCTTT. It is translated as CASSQAGGARTEAFF.

The genes are TRBV3-1 (or the pseudogene TRBV3-2) and TRBJ2-3; 7 positions match TRBD1. The CDR3 contains 15 residues. J was trimmed by 2 bases and V by 1 base; bases with no gene match: 3. Germline lookup yields CDR1 LGHDT and CDR2 YNNKEL (reference sequence). Written as DNA, the CDR3 is TGTGCCAGCAGCCAAGGACAGGGATACACAGATACGCAGTATTTT. Translation gives CASSQGQGYTDTQYF.

V usage is TRBV28 and J usage is TRBJ2-7; 7 bases line up with TRBD1. The CDR3 sequence is 16 residues long. V shed 2 bases and J 4 bases; nucleotides not matched to a gene: 11. Germline CDR1 and CDR2: MDHEN and SYDVKM. As DNA, the CDR3 is TGTGCCAGCAGTTTACCAACCCCGGGACAGTTATACGAGCAGTACTTC. Translation: CASSLPTPGQLYEQYF.

The J gene is TRBJ2-7, the V gene TRBV5-8; a weak D match, TRBD1 (5 bases). The CDR3 extends over 16 amino acids. Germline CDR1 reads SGHTS; CDR2 reads YDEGEE. With 2 bases removed from V and 0 bases from J, the gap between germline ends came to 15 bases. The DNA of the CDR3 is TGTGCCAGCAGCTTTCCCCAGGGTTTAGGCTCCTACGAGCAGTACTTC. Translated, it gives CASSFPQGLGSYEQYF. The variable domain in full, with the rest retrieved from reference TRBV5-8 and TRBJ2-7, is EAGVTQSPTHLIKTRGQQATLRCSPISGHTSVYWYQQALGLGLQFLLWYDEGEERNRGNFPPRFSGRQFPNYSSELNVNALELEDSALYLCASSFPQGLGSYEQYFGPGTRLTVT.

The chain is built from TRBV9 and TRBJ2-1, with TRBD1 matching 8 bases. The germline gives CDR1 SGDLS, CDR2 YYNGEE. V lost 0 bases, J lost 10 bases, and 0 bases stayed unmatched. The CDR3 consists of 12 residues. The CDR3 DNA reads TGTGCCAGCAGCGTAGACAGGGGGGAGCAGTTCTTC. This encodes CASSVDRGEQFF.

V and J are TRBV5-5 and TRBJ1-6; D remains unclear. This CDR3 has 15 residues. Germline values: CDR1 SGHKS, CDR2 YYEKEE (reference sequence). Between the trimmed V and J ends, which lost 0 bases and 2 bases, there was a span of 6 bases. The CDR3 region has the DNA TGTGCCAGCAGCTTGGCCGGAGCCTATAATTCACCCCTCCACTTT. This codes for CASSLAGAYNSPLHF.